The 3 T cell receptor beta chains presented below share a single source sample, sequenced in a study of T cell changes during pregnancy in multiple sclerosis. Clones were read by immunoSEQ multiplex PCR, and TCRdb kept only the in-frame ones, dropping some. The repertoire includes some 57,000 clones, about nine tenths of them detected once, and approximately 0.8% sits in the top ten. This material consisted of CD4+ T cells from peripheral blood mononuclear cells, taken in the first trimester of pregnancy. The receptors originated from a female donor with multiple sclerosis, enrolled in a pregnancy study.

The rearrangement joins TRBV7-9 to TRBJ1-6; 7 bases are shared with TRBD1. Germline CDR1 reads SEHNR; CDR2 reads FQNEAQ (reference sequence). The V gene end was trimmed by 5 bases and the J gene end by 9 bases; junction bases not matched to a gene: 10. This CDR3 is 15 amino acids long. The CDR3 nucleotides are TGTGCCAGCAGCAGGGACAGCCAAACGGGTTCACCCCTCCACTTT. Translating it yields CASSRDSQTGSPLHF. The full variable domain, its missing parts supplied by reference TRBV7-9 and TRBJ1-6, is DTGVSQNPRHKITKRGQNVTFRCDPISEHNRLYWYRQTLGQGPEFLTYFQNEAQLEKSRLLSDRFSAERPKGSFSTLEIQRTEQGDSAMYLCASSRDSQTGSPLHFGNGTRLTVT.

The chain carries TRBV14 and TRBJ2-7; D is ambiguous. CDR3 length: 12 amino acids. Trimming stripped 1 base from V and 4 bases from J, with 5 bases between. Germline V gives CDR1 SGHDN, CDR2 FVKESK. The CDR3, as DNA: TGTGCCAGCAGCCAAGTGCGGTACGAGCAGTACTTC. It encodes CASSQVRYEQYF.

This clone came up once. The J gene is TRBJ2-5, the V gene TRBV10-3, with D tentatively TRBD2 (7 bases). V was cut by 8 bases and J by 0 bases, with 16 bases left in between. This CDR3 comprises 15 residues. The germline V gene has CDR1 ENHRY and CDR2 SYGVKD. CDR3 loop: CAIGGASLYQETQYF. CDR3 coding DNA: TGTGCCATCGGGGGGGCCTCCCTGTACCAAGAGACCCAGTACTTC.